Shown below are 29 T cell receptor beta chains from a single sample sequenced in a study of control samples from healthy donors and cancer patients. Generated by immunoSEQ multiplex PCR, the TCRdb table keeps only in-frame clones and is missing some. The sample contains about 94,000 clones, about nine tenths of which appear only once. The sequenced material came from blood. The receptors were gathered from a woman younger than 30 in good health.

This clone was counted between two and nine times. The rearrangement joins TRBV7-3 to TRBJ1-3; D is unresolved. V lost 5 bases to trimming and J lost 3 bases, with 8 bases between them. The CDR3 loop spans 13 amino acids. The germline V gene has CDR1 SGHTA and CDR2 FQGTGA. In DNA form, the CDR3 reads TGTGCCAGCAGCCTTATAGGTGGAAACACCATATATTTT. It encodes CASSLIGGNTIYF.

This rearrangement joins TRBV5-1 to TRBJ1-1; D is ambiguous. V was cut by 0 bases and J by 6 bases, with 9 bases left in between. Germline V gene data show CDR1 as SGHRS and CDR2 as YFSETQ. The length of the CDR3 is 13 residues. The DNA of the CDR3 is TGCGCCAGCAGCTTGGACGGGAGGGCTGAAGCTTTCTTT. Protein sequence: CASSLDGRAEAFF.

This clone has just one count. The V and J genes are TRBV7-9 and TRBJ2-7; weak D call: TRBD2 (6 bases). The length of the CDR3 is 13 residues. Trimming took off 1 base at V and 4 bases at J, with 8 bases between the two ends. The germline gives CDR1 SEHNR, CDR2 FQNEAQ (reference sequence). Here the CDR3 DNA reads TGTGCCAGCAGCTTAGAAGGGACTTACGAGCAGTACTTC. The encoded protein is CASSLEGTYEQYF.

This sequence joins TRBV5-1 and TRBJ2-7; D is uncertain. CDR3 size: 13 residues. V was shortened by 0 bases and J by 2 bases, with 6 bases between the two germline ends. CDR1 is SGHRS and CDR2 is YFSETQ in the germline V gene. For the CDR3, the DNA is TGCGCCAGCAGCTTGGGGGCGGCCTACGAGCAGTACTTC. This translates into CASSLGAAYEQYF.

The rearrangement joins TRBV7-9 to TRBJ1-1; TRBD1 is a possible D gene (6 bases). Germline CDR1 reads SEHNR; CDR2 reads FQNEAQ (reference sequence). The CDR3 has 18 residues. V lost 5 bases and J 1 base, leaving 23 bases between the germline ends. CDR3 bases: TGTGCCAGCAGCCAGACAGGTTCCGGGGGACACGGGAACACTGAAGCTTTCTTT. Residues: CASSQTGSGGHGNTEAFF.

The rearrangement uses TRBV6-1 and TRBJ1-2; 7 nucleotides match TRBD1. J gave up 2 bases and V 3 bases, and 0 bases lay outside the gene matches. This CDR3 is 13 amino acids long. Germline assignment: CDR1 MNHNS and CDR2 SASEGT. The chain's CDR3 is CASSEGQNYGYTF. The DNA of the CDR3 is TGTGCCAGCAGTGAGGGACAGAACTATGGCTACACCTTC.

The rearrangement joins TRBV3-1 (or the pseudogene TRBV3-2) to TRBJ2-7; TRBD2 might be the D (5 bases). The germline CDR1 and CDR2 sequences are LGHDT and YNNKEL (reference sequence). The V end was cut by 0 bases, the J end by 5 bases, with 11 bases between. The CDR3 loop spans 14 amino acids. CDR3: CASSQDSRVDEQYF. CDR3 coding DNA: TGTGCCAGCAGCCAAGATTCGAGGGTGGACGAGCAGTACTTC.

V and J are TRBV11-2 and TRBJ1-5; D is ambiguous. Germline lookup yields CDR1 SGHAT and CDR2 FQNNGV. This CDR3 has 14 residues. V was trimmed by 0 bases and J by 4 bases, leaving 7 bases between them. The CDR3 protein is CASSLDGRNQPQHF. CDR3 DNA sequence: TGTGCCAGCAGCTTAGATGGTAGAAATCAGCCCCAGCATTTT.

This rearrangement joins TRBV19 to TRBJ2-1, with 10 nucleotides matching TRBD2. This CDR3 region has 15 residues. Germline V gives CDR1 LNHDA, CDR2 SQIVND (reference sequence). The V segment lost 6 bases and the J segment 5 bases; nucleotides outside the gene matches: 7. CDR3: CASRERGGPDNEQFF. The CDR3 DNA follows: TGTGCCAGTAGAGAGCGGGGGGGCCCAGACAATGAGCAGTTCTTC.

V usage is TRBV7-9 and J usage is TRBJ2-3; 8 bases are shared with TRBD1. Germline V gene lookup returns CDR1 SEHNR and CDR2 FQNEAQ (reference sequence). This CDR3 is built from 15 residues. V shed 1 base, J shed 6 bases, and the junction held 6 bases outside the gene matches. The CDR3 protein is CASSLDRGSWDTQYF. The CDR3 DNA reads as TGTGCCAGCAGCTTAGACAGGGGGAGTTGGGATACGCAGTATTTT.

The V call is TRBV6-5, the J call TRBJ2-7; D unresolved. The V end was cut by 7 bases, the J end by 2 bases, with 12 bases between. The CDR3 has 13 residues. Per germline, CDR1 MNHEY and CDR2 SVGAGI. The CDR3 protein is CASKDGPTYEQYF. CDR3 nucleotide sequence: TGTGCCAGCAAGGACGGCCCGACCTACGAGCAGTACTTC.

V is TRBV20-1 and J is TRBJ2-3, with D perhaps matching TRBD2 (5 bases). This CDR3 is 14 amino acids long. The V gene's germline CDR1 is DFQATT and CDR2 SNEGSKA (reference sequence). Trimming took off 3 bases at V and 3 bases at J, with 13 bases between the two ends. The CDR3 nucleotides are TGCAGTGCTAGTCCCGGGGAACGGACAGATACGCAGTATTTT. This sequence encodes CSASPGERTDTQYF.

The rearrangement joins TRBV5-6 to TRBJ1-6, with 8 bases that match TRBD1. The CDR3 runs 14 residues. Germline V gene lookup returns CDR1 SGHDT and CDR2 YYEEEE. Trimming removed 4 bases from V and 6 bases from J; junction bases left unmatched: 3. The CDR3 here is CASSNGQGNSPLHF. The CDR3 DNA reads as TGTGCCAGCAGCAACGGACAGGGTAATTCACCCCTCCACTTT.

This chain uses TRBV25-1 with TRBJ1-1, with D possibly matching TRBD1 (6 bases). The germline V gene has CDR1 MGHDK and CDR2 SYGVNS. This CDR3 is built from 17 residues. Between the trimmed V and J ends, which lost 7 bases and 7 bases, there was a span of 28 bases. The CDR3 reads CASTSPRGAGSGDEAFF. CDR3 DNA sequence: TGTGCCAGCACCTCTCCCCGGGGGGCAGGGTCCGGGGATGAAGCTTTCTTT.

The rearrangement joins TRBV3-1 (or the pseudogene TRBV3-2) to TRBJ1-2; TRBD1 agrees at 8 bases. CDR1 is LGHDT and CDR2 is YNNKEL in the germline V gene (reference sequence). This CDR3 spans 13 amino acids. V shed 4 bases, J shed 2 bases, and the junction held 0 bases outside the gene matches. CDR3 nucleotides: TGTGCCAGCAGCCGACAGGGGAACTATGGCTACACCTTC. Translation gives CASSRQGNYGYTF.

The chain uses TRBV6-5 and TRBJ2-2; TRBD2 is a possible D gene (6 bases). Germline-derived CDR1 and CDR2 are MNHEY and SVGAGI. The CDR3 length is 15 residues. Trimming took off 5 bases at V and 2 bases at J, with 12 bases between the two ends. The CDR3 loop reads CASSPLGGNTGELFF. CDR3 in DNA: TGTGCCAGCAGTCCTTTGGGGGGTAACACCGGGGAGCTGTTTTTT.

The chain is built from TRBV27 and TRBJ1-1; 7 positions match TRBD1. This CDR3 spans 12 amino acids. Losses at the gene ends were 6 bases for V and 8 bases for J; bases not matched to a gene: 6. Germline-derived CDR1 and CDR2 are MNHEY and SMNVEV (reference sequence). CDR3: CASRSPGQEAFF. The DNA for the CDR3 is TGTGCCAGCAGATCCCCGGGACAGGAAGCTTTCTTT.

V usage is TRBV5-1 and J usage is TRBJ1-2; 12 positions agree with TRBD1. CDR3 length equals 14 residues. Germline V CDR1 and CDR2: SGHRS, YFSETQ. The V segment lost 3 bases and the J segment 6 bases; nucleotides outside the gene matches: 3. CDR3 sequence reads: CASSSGQGADGYTF. CDR3 bases: TGCGCCAGCAGCTCGGGACAGGGGGCGGATGGCTACACCTTC.

CDR3 sequence: CASSPANGYEQYF. CDR3 DNA sequence: TGTGCCAGCTCACCAGCCAACGGGTACGAGCAGTACTTC. The gene calls are TRBV18 and TRBJ2-7; no firm D call. Trimming left V 2 bases short and J 4 bases short, with 9 bases between. The CDR3 totals 13 residues. In germline, CDR1 is KGHSH, CDR2 LQKENI.

V usage is TRBV18 and J usage is TRBJ1-2, with D possibly TRBD1 on 5 matching bases. V was clipped by 3 bases and J by 6 bases, with 11 bases between them. Germline lookup yields CDR1 KGHSH and CDR2 LQKENI. The CDR3 runs to 13 residues. The CDR3 is CASSPQGPNGYTF. DNA for the CDR3: TGTGCCAGCTCACCCCAGGGACCCAATGGCTACACCTTC.

The genes are TRBV5-1 and TRBJ1-1; no reliable D call. Trimming took off 0 bases at V and 1 base at J, with 10 bases between the two ends. Per the germline V gene, CDR1 is SGHRS and CDR2 is YFSETQ. CDR3 length: 15 residues. The CDR3 bases are TGCGCCAGCAGCTTGGGTGGGGAGGAGAACACTGAAGCTTTCTTT. This gives the protein CASSLGGEENTEAFF.

J is TRBJ1-2 and V is TRBV6-5, with 8 bases fitting TRBD1. Germline V gene sequence: CDR1 MNHEY, CDR2 SVGAGI. This CDR3 comprises 15 residues. Germline trimming cut 6 bases from V and 3 bases from J; bases unmatched to any gene: 9. The DNA of the CDR3 is TGTGCCAGCAGCCGACCAGGGGGCCGAGACTATGGCTACACCTTC. Protein product: CASSRPGGRDYGYTF.

The chain is built from TRBV2 and TRBJ2-6, with D uncertain. V was clipped by 10 bases and J by 4 bases, with 14 bases between them. CDR3 length: 14 amino acids. Germline CDR1 reads SNHLY; CDR2 reads FYNNEI. CDR3 nucleotide sequence: TGTGCCACCCAAAGCACTCTCGGGGCCAACGTCCTGACTTTC. Encoded protein: CATQSTLGANVLTF.

This chain joins TRBV5-6 and TRBJ2-7, with 9 positions matching TRBD1. The J segment lost 6 bases and the V segment lost 0 bases, leaving 7 bases of the junction unmatched. Germline CDR1 SGHDT, CDR2 YYEEEE. This CDR3 has 15 amino acids. The CDR3 sequence: CASSLGTGELREQYF. CDR3 nucleotide sequence: TGTGCCAGCAGCTTGGGGACAGGGGAATTGCGCGAGCAGTACTTC.

The chain uses TRBV15 and TRBJ1-4; the D is unclear. The CDR3 contains 15 residues. Germline CDR1 LNHNV, CDR2 YYDKDF (reference sequence). The ends were cut back, 1 base at V and 0 bases at J, with 6 bases in the middle. The CDR3 region is CATSRGVPTNEKLFF. In DNA form, the CDR3 reads TGTGCCACCAGCAGAGGAGTGCCAACTAATGAAAAACTGTTTTTT.

This clone was seen only once. V gene TRBV5-6 combines with J gene TRBJ2-4, with 9 bases identical to TRBD1. Trimming at V came to 3 bases and at J to 0 bases, leaving 7 bases not matched to a gene. This CDR3 spans 17 amino acids. Germline V gene lookup returns CDR1 SGHDT and CDR2 YYEEEE. CDR3 nucleotide sequence: TGTGCCAGCAGCTCCGGGACAGGGAATCTAGCCAAAAACATTCAGTACTTC. Protein sequence: CASSSGTGNLAKNIQYF.

The chain uses TRBV3-1 (or the pseudogene TRBV3-2) and TRBJ2-7; the D call may be TRBD1 or TRBD2 (6 bases each). Trimming took off 3 bases at V and 3 bases at J, with 12 bases between the two ends. In germline, CDR1 is LGHDT, CDR2 YNNKEL (reference sequence). The CDR3 loop spans 14 amino acids. CDR3 nucleotides: TGTGCCAGCAGCCAGCGGGACATTTACTACGAGCAGTACTTC. This gives the protein CASSQRDIYYEQYF.

This chain uses TRBV29-1 with TRBJ2-3; D call uncertain. This CDR3 spans 12 amino acids. V lost 3 bases and J lost 10, with 14 bases in between. Germline V CDR1 and CDR2: SQVTM, ANQGSEA. The CDR3 DNA reads TGCAGCGTTGATAAAGGCACACCTGCGCAGTATTTT. Translating gives CSVDKGTPAQYF.

V usage is TRBV13 and J usage is TRBJ2-3; possibly TRBD1 for D (5 bases). The length of the CDR3 is 14 residues. Trimming cost V 1 base and J 4 bases, with 9 bases left between them. In germline, CDR1 is PRHDT, CDR2 FYEKMQ (reference sequence). CDR3 coding DNA: TGTGCCAGCAGCTTAGTAACGACAGCAGATACGCAGTATTTT. Translating it yields CASSLVTTADTQYF.